Below, one TCR beta chain is given with its context. This sample stems from a study of T cell changes during pregnancy in multiple sclerosis. Measured with immunoSEQ multiplex PCR; TCRdb has only the in-frame clones, and not every one. The sample has roughly 100,000 clones, approximately 90% seen once. Looked up from germline, CDR1 is LNHDA and CDR2 is SQIVND (reference sequence). The V and J ends lost 5 bases and 2 bases, in that order; junction bases with no gene match: 4. This CDR3 contains 14 residues. The sequence was collected from a female donor with multiple sclerosis, enrolled in a pregnancy study. The rearrangement joins TRBV19 to TRBJ2-5; 8 bases agree with TRBD2. This specimen consisted of peripheral blood, obtained after pregnancy. The DNA of the CDR3 is TGTGCCAGTAGTCTGTCTAGCGGGCAAGAGACCCAGTACTTC. Protein sequence: CASSLSSGQETQYF.